This TCR beta chain was identified during a study of shared T cell receptors in the human thymus. This CDR3 has 22 residues. Per germline, CDR1 SNHLY and CDR2 FYNNEI. Trimming left V 3 bases short and J 0 bases short, with 32 bases between. Only one count was recorded for this clone. TCRdb's copy holds only in-frame clones and misses some; the assay was immunoSEQ multiplex PCR. The data contain 700,000 or so clones, 70% to 90% of them singletons. These data were also reused for a study on human thymus T cells. That study reports: Thymic resections from corrective heart surgery supplied the tissue. Thymic and blood repertoires appeared to show biased V and J gene usage. Related research has reported that thymic repertoires overlap highly among unrelated individuals.

Sequencing was carried out using thymocytes. The chain joins TRBV2 to TRBJ1-1; D perhaps matches TRBD1 (5 bases). This sequence was found in a girl under two years old with a congenital heart defect. The CDR3 sequence is CASSDRDSLSGNLGVLNTEAFF. The CDR3 DNA follows: TGTGCCAGCAGTGATAGGGACTCGCTATCGGGGAACCTAGGGGTTCTGAACACTGAAGCTTTCTTT.